Presented here are 21 T cell receptor beta chains from one specimen sequenced in a study of T-cell memory formation after mild COVID-19. One entry per CDR3 protein, called by TCRdb with MiXCR from the 5' RACE reads. This table has around 300,000 distinct CDR3 sequences, approximately 13% appearing once. Sequenced input: PBMCs or a T cell subset sorted from them (not recorded which). The receptors shown here come from a man aged 18 to 35 who had mild COVID-19 (a few samples of this study predate the infection). Cell type and time point are not known.

This clonotype was counted a few times. The chain uses TRBV14 and TRBJ2-3; D unresolved. The CDR3 totals 12 residues. CDR1 SGHDN and CDR2 FVKESK come from the germline V gene. The V end was cut by 5 bases, the J end by 6 bases, with 9 bases between. The CDR3 DNA reads TGTGCCAGCAGCATAGGGCTGGATACGCAGTATTTT. Protein sequence: CASSIGLDTQYF.

The chain links TRBV11-2 to TRBJ1-4; D is possibly TRBD1 (6 bases). This CDR3 contains 14 residues. Germline V CDR1 and CDR2: SGHAT, FQNNGV. V was shortened by 5 bases and J by 2 bases, with 9 bases between the two germline ends. CDR3 loop: CASSDQGTNEKLFF. DNA for the CDR3: TGTGCCAGCAGCGACCAGGGGACTAATGAAAAACTGTTTTTT.

The rearrangement joins TRBV5-1 to TRBJ2-7; D is undetermined. Germline CDR1 reads SGHRS; CDR2 reads YFSETQ. The CDR3 extends over 14 amino acids. V lost 0 bases to trimming and J lost 3 bases, with 10 bases between them. The CDR3 bases are TGCGCCAGCAGCTTGGAGGCAGGACGCTACGAGCAGTACTTC. Translating it yields CASSLEAGRYEQYF. Full variable domain (missing parts from reference TRBV5-1 and TRBJ2-7): KAGVTQTPRYLIKTRGQQVTLSCSPISGHRSVSWYQQTPGQGLQFLFEYFSETQRNKGNFPGRFSGRQFSNSRSEMNVSTLELGDSALYLCASSLEAGRYEQYFGPGTRLTVT.

This clonotype showed up just a few times. The J gene is TRBJ1-1, the V gene TRBV9; perhaps TRBD1 as D (5 bases). V dropped 3 bases and J dropped 14 bases, with 20 bases sitting between them. The V gene's germline CDR1 is SGDLS and CDR2 YYNGEE. This CDR3 comprises 13 residues. CDR3 coding DNA: TGTGCCAGCAGCGAAACAGGAGCAAGCACCCAATTCTTT. As protein: CASSETGASTQFF.

The table lists this clonotype with many counts. V and J are TRBV7-9 and TRBJ1-4, with D perhaps matching TRBD1 (5 bases). This CDR3 has 14 residues. Germline CDR1 is SEHNR and CDR2 is FQNEAQ (reference sequence). Between the trimmed V and J ends, which lost 0 bases and 7 bases, there was a span of 9 bases. CDR3: CASSLARQGEKLFF. Here the CDR3 DNA reads TGTGCCAGCAGCTTAGCGCGGCAGGGTGAAAAACTGTTTTTT.

This clonotype was found a few times. The chain employs TRBV6-5 and TRBJ2-1, with D possibly being TRBD2 (5 bases). Germline lookup yields CDR1 MNHEY and CDR2 SVGAGI. Trimming cost V 5 bases and J 4 bases, with 15 bases left between them. The CDR3 is made up of 15 amino acids. The chain's CDR3 is CASSRLSGRYNEQFF. The CDR3 bases are TGTGCCAGCAGTCGACTAAGCGGCCGATACAATGAGCAGTTCTTC.

The chain links TRBV5-6 to TRBJ1-2, with D maybe TRBD1 (6 bases). Germline CDR1 and CDR2: SGHDT and YYEEEE. Deletions cut 4 bases from V and 0 bases from J, with 13 bases between. The CDR3 has 15 residues. CDR3 residues: CASSPTGIANYGYTF. The CDR3 region has the DNA TGTGCCAGCAGCCCAACAGGGATCGCTAACTATGGCTACACCTTC.

The V gene is TRBV12-3 or TRBV12-4, the J gene TRBJ2-3; TRBD2 aligns across 10 bases. This CDR3 spans 15 amino acids. With 8 bases clipped from V and 8 bases from J, the junction kept 13 bases outside the gene matches. As DNA, the CDR3 is TGTGCCAGCGGGCCCCCTAGCGGGGGCCCCGGTACGCAGTATTTT. Translating gives CASGPPSGGPGTQYF.

This clonotype has a handful of counts. Just one base apart from a much larger clone, this may be a read error. The rearrangement uses TRBV6-2 or TRBV6-3 and TRBJ2-7; unclear D gene. V lost 2 bases and J 2 bases, leaving 4 bases between the germline ends. The CDR3 totals 12 residues. Per germline, CDR1 MNHEY and CDR2 SVGEGT. The CDR3 region is CASSYDTYEQYF. CDR3 in DNA: TGTGCCAGCAGTTACGACACCTACGAGCAGTACTTC.

This clonotype showed up many times. This rearrangement joins TRBV6-2 or TRBV6-3 to TRBJ1-4; 8 nucleotides line up with TRBD1. Germline values: CDR1 MNHEY, CDR2 SVGEGT. CDR3 length: 13 residues. V shed 6 bases, J shed 5 bases, and the junction held 2 bases outside the gene matches. The CDR3 DNA follows: TGTGCCAGCAGGTGGACAGGGAATGAAAAACTGTTTTTT. This translates into CASRWTGNEKLFF.

In its sample, this clonotype was seen a few times. The rearrangement uses TRBV20-1 and TRBJ2-7, with 8 bases lining up with TRBD2. Germline V gene sequence: CDR1 DFQATT, CDR2 SNEGSKA (reference sequence). The CDR3 covers 15 residues. V gave up 0 bases and J gave up 3 bases; unmatched junction bases: 7. CDR3 sequence: CSARDPGGGNYEQYF. The CDR3, as DNA: TGCAGTGCTAGAGATCCCGGGGGGGGAAACTACGAGCAGTACTTC.

This chain joins TRBV20-1 and TRBJ2-3; D unresolved. Germline V gene lookup returns CDR1 DFQATT and CDR2 SNEGSKA (reference sequence). V lost 0 bases and J lost 4, with 11 bases in between. The CDR3 covers 14 residues. Here the CDR3 DNA reads TGCAGTGCTAGAGATCAGGAGTTGGCAGATACGCAGTATTTT. Protein sequence: CSARDQELADTQYF.

The rearrangement links TRBV4-1 to TRBJ2-4; the match to TRBD1 covers 7 bases. The CDR3 extends over 18 amino acids. After removal of 1 base from V and 0 bases from J, the junction contained 9 bases not matched to a gene. The V gene's germline CDR1 is MGHRA and CDR2 YSYEKL. The CDR3 spells CASSQVGTEKIAKNIQYF. As DNA, the CDR3 is TGCGCCAGCAGCCAAGTAGGGACAGAAAAAATAGCCAAAAACATTCAGTACTTC.

The chain uses TRBV7-2 and TRBJ2-7, with a tentative D call TRBD2 (6 bases). Deletions cut 5 bases from V and 3 bases from J, with 14 bases between. The CDR3 spans 14 residues. CDR1 and CDR2 from the germline V gene are SGHTA and FQGNSA. The CDR3: CASSQGLVYYEQYF. The CDR3 region has the DNA TGTGCCAGCAGCCAGGGACTCGTATACTACGAGCAGTACTTC.

The V gene is TRBV12-3 or TRBV12-4, the J gene TRBJ2-7; D ambiguous. Trimming cost V 1 base and J 0 bases, with 4 bases left between them. The CDR3 has 13 residues. This chain's CDR3 is CASSLGNSYEQYF. In DNA, the CDR3 is TGTGCCAGCAGTTTAGGCAACTCCTACGAGCAGTACTTC.

This clonotype appeared a few times. This sequence joins TRBV7-2 and TRBJ2-3, with 8 nucleotides matching TRBD2. Germline V gene data show CDR1 as SGHTA and CDR2 as FQGNSA. V gave up 4 bases and J gave up 7 bases; unmatched junction bases: 10. This CDR3 region has 15 residues. The CDR3 here is CASSSTGGGAYTQYF. CDR3 coding DNA: TGTGCCAGCAGCTCCACGGGGGGGGGCGCCTATACGCAGTATTTT.

This clonotype was observed a few times. This chain connects TRBV7-2 to TRBJ1-4; D ambiguous. This CDR3 region has 14 residues. Trimming took 3 bases from V and 4 from J, leaving 9 bases between them. CDR1 and CDR2 from the germline V gene are SGHTA and FQGNSA. CDR3 sequence: CASSFDSGNEKLFF. CDR3 bases: TGTGCCAGCAGCTTCGATTCGGGTAATGAAAAACTGTTTTTT.

The chain employs TRBV7-9 and TRBJ1-5, with D possibly TRBD1 on 5 matching bases. The CDR3 loop spans 16 amino acids. Between the trimmed V and J ends, which lost 5 bases and 4 bases, there was a span of 18 bases. CDR1 and CDR2 (germline): SEHNR, FQNEAQ (reference sequence). The CDR3, as DNA: TGTGCCAGCAGCCCCGAGGGCCTTGGGGGAAATCAGCCCCAGCATTTT. This encodes CASSPEGLGGNQPQHF.

This clonotype was counted a few times. The V call is TRBV7-2, the J call TRBJ2-5; D possibly corresponds to TRBD2 (7 bases). Germline lookup yields CDR1 SGHTA and CDR2 FQGNSA. The CDR3 is made up of 16 amino acids. Trimming stripped 0 bases from V and 6 bases from J, with 17 bases between. The chain's CDR3 is CASSLAPRGAVKTQYF. In DNA form, the CDR3 reads TGTGCCAGCAGCTTAGCGCCCCGGGGGGCCGTCAAGACCCAGTACTTC.

The chain uses TRBV5-1 and TRBJ1-2; 9 nucleotides line up with TRBD1. CDR3 size: 16 residues. Germline CDR1 is SGHRS and CDR2 is YFSETQ. The V and J ends lost 7 bases and 6 bases, in that order; junction bases with no gene match: 16. This CDR3 is CASPRPPSRDRDGYTF. The CDR3 coding sequence is TGCGCCAGCCCACGTCCACCGTCCCGGGACAGGGATGGCTACACCTTC. The full variable domain, in which reference TRBV5-1 and TRBJ1-2 provide the parts outside the CDR3, is KAGVTQTPRYLIKTRGQQVTLSCSPISGHRSVSWYQQTPGQGLQFLFEYFSETQRNKGNFPGRFSGRQFSNSRSEMNVSTLELGDSALYLCASPRPPSRDRDGYTFGSGTRLTVV.

This clonotype was recorded a few times. V gene TRBV5-1 combines with J gene TRBJ1-1; the D gene is possibly TRBD1 (6 bases). Trimming left V 2 bases short and J 5 bases short, with 19 bases between. The CDR3 is 16 amino acids. Germline loops: CDR1 SGHRS, CDR2 YFSETQ. The CDR3 DNA sequence: TGCGCCAGCAGCTTTATGGCAGGGGCTGTAGGGACTGAAGCTTTCTTT. It yields the protein CASSFMAGAVGTEAFF.